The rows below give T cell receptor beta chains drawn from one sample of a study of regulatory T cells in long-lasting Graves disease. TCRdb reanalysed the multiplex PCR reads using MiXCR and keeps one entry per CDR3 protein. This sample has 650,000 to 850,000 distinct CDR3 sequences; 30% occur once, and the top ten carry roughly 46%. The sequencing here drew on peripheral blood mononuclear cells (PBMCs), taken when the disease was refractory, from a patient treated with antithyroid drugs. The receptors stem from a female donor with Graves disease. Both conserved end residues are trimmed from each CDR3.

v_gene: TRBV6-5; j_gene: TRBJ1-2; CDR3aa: ASSYSRGIYGYT
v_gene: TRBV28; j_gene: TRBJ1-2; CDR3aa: ASSYPGQGAGGYT
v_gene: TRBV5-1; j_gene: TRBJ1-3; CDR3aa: ASSLGDRWSSGNTIY
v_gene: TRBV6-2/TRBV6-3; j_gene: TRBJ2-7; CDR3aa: ATRSDPYEQY
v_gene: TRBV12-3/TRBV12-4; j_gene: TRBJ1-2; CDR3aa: ASSGLGGHGYT
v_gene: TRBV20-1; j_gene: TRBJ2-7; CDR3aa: SARDLSVNSYEQY
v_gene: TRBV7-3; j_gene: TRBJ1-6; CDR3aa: ASSLMGGNSPLH
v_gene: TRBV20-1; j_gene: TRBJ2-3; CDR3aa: SPASSSTDTQY
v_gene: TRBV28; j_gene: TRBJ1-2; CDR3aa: AWSETGTANYGYT
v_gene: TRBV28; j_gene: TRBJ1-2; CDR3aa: ASSPRLNTNYGYT
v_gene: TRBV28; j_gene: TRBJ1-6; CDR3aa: ASGEGQGLRSPLH
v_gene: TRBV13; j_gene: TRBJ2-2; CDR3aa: ASSSGQGTGELF
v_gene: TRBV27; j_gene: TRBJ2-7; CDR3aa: ASSLSWGGGAYEQY
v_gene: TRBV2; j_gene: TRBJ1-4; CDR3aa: ASSASVADNEKLF
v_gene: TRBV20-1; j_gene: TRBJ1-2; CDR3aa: SAERQIYGGGYT
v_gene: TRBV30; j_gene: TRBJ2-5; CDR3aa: AWSVPSRETQY
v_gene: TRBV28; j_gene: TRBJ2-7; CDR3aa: ASSLKVEQY
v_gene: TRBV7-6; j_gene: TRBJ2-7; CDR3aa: ASSPFGGDEQY
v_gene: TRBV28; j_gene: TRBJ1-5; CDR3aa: ASKFDPNQPQH
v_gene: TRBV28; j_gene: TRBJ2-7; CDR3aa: ASSPAGTSNEQY
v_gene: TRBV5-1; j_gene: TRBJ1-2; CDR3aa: ASSLSGTGGYT
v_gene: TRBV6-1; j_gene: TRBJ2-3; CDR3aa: ASSDRDSTDTQY
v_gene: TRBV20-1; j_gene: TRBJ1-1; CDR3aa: SARVNVNTEAF
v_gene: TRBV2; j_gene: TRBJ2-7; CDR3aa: ASSGQGWEQY
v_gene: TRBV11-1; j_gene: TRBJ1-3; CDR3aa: ASSSPGPGNTIY
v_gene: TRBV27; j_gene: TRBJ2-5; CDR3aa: ASSPGTSGRARETQY
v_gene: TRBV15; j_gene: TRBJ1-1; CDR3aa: ATSSSRDTEAF
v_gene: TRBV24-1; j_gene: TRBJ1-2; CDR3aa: ATSDQRRGGYT
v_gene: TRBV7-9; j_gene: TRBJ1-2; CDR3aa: ASSSPNRDTGYT
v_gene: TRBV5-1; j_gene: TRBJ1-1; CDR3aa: ASSPFGRNTEAF
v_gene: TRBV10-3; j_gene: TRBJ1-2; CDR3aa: ATSGTGEGGT
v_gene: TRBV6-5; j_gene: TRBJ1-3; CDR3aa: ASSYDRAGNTIY
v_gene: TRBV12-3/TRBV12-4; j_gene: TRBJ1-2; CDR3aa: ASSFTTSGQGLYYGYT
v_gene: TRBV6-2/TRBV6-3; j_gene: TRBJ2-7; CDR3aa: ASSYSTSGESRPLSYEQY
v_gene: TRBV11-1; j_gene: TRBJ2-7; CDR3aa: ASSRQGSGYEQY
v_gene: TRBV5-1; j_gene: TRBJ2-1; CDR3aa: ASNGGYNEQF
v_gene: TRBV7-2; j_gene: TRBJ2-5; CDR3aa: ASSLRGGAGQLQETQY
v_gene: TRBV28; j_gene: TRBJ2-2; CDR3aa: ASSFPLRLAGARDTGELF
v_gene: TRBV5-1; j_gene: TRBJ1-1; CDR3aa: ASRAGTGGWNTEAF
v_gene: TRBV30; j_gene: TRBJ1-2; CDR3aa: AWSVRVDTHGYT
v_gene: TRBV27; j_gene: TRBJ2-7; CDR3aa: ASSLSGRVGFSSYEQY
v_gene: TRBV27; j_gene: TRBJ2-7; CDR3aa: ASSPPGQQYEQY
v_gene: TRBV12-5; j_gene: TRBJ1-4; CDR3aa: ASGSRGEDNEKLF
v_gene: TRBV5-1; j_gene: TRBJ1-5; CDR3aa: ASSRGQGVNQPQH
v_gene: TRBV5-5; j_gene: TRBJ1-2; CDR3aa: ASSFRGDSGYT
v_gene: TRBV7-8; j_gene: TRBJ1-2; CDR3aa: ASSFIGDGYT
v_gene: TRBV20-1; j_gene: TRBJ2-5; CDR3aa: SARTSWETQY
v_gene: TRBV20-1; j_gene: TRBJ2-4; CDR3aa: SARDSRGIAKNIQY
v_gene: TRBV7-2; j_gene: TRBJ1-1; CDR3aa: ASSLSSRGGDTEAF
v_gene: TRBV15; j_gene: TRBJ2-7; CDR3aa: ATSSYRGHYEQY
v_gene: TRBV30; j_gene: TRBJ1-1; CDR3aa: ASLQGSTEAF
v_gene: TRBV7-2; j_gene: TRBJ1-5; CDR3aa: ASSRGTAYSNQPQH
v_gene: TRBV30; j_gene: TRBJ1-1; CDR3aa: AWTTGTEAF
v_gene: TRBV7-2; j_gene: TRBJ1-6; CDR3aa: ASSFLGTDNSPLH